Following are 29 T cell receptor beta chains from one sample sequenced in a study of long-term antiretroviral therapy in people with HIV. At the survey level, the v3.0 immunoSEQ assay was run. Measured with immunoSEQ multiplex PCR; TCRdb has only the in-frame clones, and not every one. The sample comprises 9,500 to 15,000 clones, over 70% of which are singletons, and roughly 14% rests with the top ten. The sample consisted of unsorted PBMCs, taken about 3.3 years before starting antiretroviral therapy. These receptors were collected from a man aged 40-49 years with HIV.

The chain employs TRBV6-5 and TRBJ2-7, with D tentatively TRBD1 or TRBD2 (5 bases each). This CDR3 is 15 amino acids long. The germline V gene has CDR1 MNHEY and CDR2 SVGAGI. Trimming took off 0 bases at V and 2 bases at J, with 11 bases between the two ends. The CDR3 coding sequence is TGTGCCAGCAGTTACTCCTTTGGGGGAACCTACGAGCAGTACTTC. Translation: CASSYSFGGTYEQYF.

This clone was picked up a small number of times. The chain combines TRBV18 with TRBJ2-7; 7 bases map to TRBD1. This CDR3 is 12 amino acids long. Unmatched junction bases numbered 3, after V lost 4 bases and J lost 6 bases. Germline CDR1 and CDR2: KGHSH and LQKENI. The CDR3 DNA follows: TGTGCCAGCTCACTGACAGGGCCCGAGCAGTACTTC. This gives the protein CASSLTGPEQYF.

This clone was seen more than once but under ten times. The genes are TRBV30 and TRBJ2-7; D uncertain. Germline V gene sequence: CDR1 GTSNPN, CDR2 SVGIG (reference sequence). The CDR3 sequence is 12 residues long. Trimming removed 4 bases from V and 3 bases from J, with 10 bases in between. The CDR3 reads CAWTHASYEQYF. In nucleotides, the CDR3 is TGTGCCTGGACTCACGCCAGCTACGAGCAGTACTTC.

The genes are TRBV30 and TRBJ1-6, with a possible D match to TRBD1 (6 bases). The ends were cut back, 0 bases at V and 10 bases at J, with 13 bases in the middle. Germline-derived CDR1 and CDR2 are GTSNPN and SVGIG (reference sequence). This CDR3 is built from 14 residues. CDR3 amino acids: CAWSVRGVVSPLHF. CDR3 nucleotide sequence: TGTGCCTGGAGTGTAAGGGGGGTAGTATCACCCCTCCACTTT. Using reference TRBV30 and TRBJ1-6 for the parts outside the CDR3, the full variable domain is SQTIHQWPATLVQPVGSPLSLECTVEGTSNPNLYWYRQAAGRGLQLLFYSVGIGQISSEVPQNLSASRPQDRQFILSSKKLLLSDSGFYLCAWSVRGVVSPLHFGNGTRLTVT.

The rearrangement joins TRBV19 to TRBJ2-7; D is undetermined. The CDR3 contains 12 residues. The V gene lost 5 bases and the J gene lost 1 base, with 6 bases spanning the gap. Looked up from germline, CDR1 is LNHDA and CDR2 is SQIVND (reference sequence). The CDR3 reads CASSYGSYEQYF. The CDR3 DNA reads TGTGCCAGTAGTTACGGTTCCTACGAGCAGTACTTC.

CDR3 in amino acids: CASSESSYNEQFF. The CDR3, as DNA: TGTGCCAGCAGCGAAAGCTCCTACAATGAGCAGTTCTTC. This chain uses TRBV9 with TRBJ2-1; no reliable D call. The germline gives CDR1 SGDLS, CDR2 YYNGEE. The CDR3 covers 13 residues. V lost 3 bases, J lost 0 bases, and 4 bases lay in between.

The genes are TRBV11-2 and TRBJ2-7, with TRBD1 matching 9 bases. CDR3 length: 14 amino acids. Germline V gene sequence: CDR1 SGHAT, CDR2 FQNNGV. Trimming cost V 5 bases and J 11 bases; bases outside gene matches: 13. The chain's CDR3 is CASSPGQGSTSEYF. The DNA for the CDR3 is TGTGCCAGCAGCCCTGGACAGGGGTCTACGAGTGAGTACTTC.

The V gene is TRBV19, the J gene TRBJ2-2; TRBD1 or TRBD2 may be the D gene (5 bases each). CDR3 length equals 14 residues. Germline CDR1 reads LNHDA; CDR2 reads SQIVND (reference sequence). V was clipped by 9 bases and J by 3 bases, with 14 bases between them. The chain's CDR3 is CASRVRGDTGELFF. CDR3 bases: TGTGCCAGCCGGGTCCGAGGGGACACCGGGGAGCTGTTTTTT.

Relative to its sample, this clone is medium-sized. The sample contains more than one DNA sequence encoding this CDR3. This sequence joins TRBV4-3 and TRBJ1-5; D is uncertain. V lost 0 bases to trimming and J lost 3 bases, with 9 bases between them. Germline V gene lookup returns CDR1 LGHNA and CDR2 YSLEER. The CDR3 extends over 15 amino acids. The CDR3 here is CASSQDRQDNQPQHF. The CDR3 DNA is TGCGCCAGCAGCCAAGACCGACAAGACAATCAGCCCCAGCATTTT.

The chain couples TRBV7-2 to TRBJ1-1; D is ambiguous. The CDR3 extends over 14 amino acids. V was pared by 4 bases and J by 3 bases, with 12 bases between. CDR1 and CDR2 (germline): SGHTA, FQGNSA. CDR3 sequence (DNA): TGTGCCAGCAGCTCGTACAGTGTTCACACTGAAGCTTTCTTT. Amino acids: CASSSYSVHTEAFF.

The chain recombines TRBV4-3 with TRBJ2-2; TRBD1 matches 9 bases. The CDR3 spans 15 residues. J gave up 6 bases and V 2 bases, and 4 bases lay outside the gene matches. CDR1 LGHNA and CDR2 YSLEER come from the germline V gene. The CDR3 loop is CASSQPDRGPGELFF. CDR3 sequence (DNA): TGCGCCAGCAGCCAACCGGACAGGGGCCCCGGGGAGCTGTTTTTT.

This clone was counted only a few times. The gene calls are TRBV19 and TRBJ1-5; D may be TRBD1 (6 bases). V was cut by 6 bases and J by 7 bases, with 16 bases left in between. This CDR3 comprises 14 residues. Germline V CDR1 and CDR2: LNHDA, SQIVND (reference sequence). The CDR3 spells CASSPDSGLQPQHF. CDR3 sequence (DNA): TGTGCCAGTAGCCCGGACAGCGGTCTCCAGCCCCAGCATTTT.

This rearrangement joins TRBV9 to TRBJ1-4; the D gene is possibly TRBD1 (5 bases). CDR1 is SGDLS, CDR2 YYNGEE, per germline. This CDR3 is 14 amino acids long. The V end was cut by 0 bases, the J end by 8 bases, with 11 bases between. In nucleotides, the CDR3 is TGTGCCAGCAGCGTAGCGTTGGGGACGGAAAAACTGTTTTTT. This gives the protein CASSVALGTEKLFF. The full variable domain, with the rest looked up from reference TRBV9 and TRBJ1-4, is DSGVTQTPKHLITATGQRVTLRCSPRSGDLSVYWYQQSLDQGLQFLIQYYNGEERAKGNILERFSAQQFPDLHSELNLSSLELGDSALYFCASSVALGTEKLFFGSGTQLSVL.

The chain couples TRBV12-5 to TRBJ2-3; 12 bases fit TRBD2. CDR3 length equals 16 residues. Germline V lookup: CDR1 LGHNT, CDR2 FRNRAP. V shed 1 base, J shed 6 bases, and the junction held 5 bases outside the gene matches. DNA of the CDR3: TGTGCTAGTGGTTTGGGACTAGCGGGAGATCACGATACGCAGTATTTT. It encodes CASGLGLAGDHDTQYF.

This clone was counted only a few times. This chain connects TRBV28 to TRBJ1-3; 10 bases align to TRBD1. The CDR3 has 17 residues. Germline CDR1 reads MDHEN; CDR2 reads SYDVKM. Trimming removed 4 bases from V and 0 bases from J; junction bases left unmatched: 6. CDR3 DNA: TGTGCCAGCAGTTCCGACAGGGGGCGCCTCTCTGGAAACACCATATATTTT. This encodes CASSSDRGRLSGNTIYF.

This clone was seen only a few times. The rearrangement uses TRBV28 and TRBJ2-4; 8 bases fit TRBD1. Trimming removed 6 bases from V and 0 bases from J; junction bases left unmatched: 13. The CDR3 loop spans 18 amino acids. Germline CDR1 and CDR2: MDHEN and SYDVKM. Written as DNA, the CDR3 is TGTGCCAGCAGGAAGGACAGGGTGGACTTACTAGCCAAAAACATTCAGTACTTC. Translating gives CASRKDRVDLLAKNIQYF.

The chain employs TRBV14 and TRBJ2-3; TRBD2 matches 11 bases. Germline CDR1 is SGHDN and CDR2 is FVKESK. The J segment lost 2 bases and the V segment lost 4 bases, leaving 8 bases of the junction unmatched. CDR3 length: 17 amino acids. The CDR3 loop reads CASSPIIAGGVTDTQYF. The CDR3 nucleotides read TGTGCCAGCAGCCCTATAATAGCGGGAGGGGTCACAGATACGCAGTATTTT.

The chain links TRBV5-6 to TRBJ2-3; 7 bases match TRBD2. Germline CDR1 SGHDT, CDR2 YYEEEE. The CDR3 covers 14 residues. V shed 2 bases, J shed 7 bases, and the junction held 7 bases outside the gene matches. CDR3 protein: CASSLLARGNTQYF. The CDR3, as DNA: TGTGCCAGCAGCTTACTAGCGCGGGGGAATACGCAGTATTTT.

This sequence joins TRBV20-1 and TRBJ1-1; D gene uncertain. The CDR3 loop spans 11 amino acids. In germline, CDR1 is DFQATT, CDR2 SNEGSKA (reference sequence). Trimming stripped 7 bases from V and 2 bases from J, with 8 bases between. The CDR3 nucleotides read TGCAGTGGTGAAGCCAACACTGAAGCTTTCTTT. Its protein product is CSGEANTEAFF.

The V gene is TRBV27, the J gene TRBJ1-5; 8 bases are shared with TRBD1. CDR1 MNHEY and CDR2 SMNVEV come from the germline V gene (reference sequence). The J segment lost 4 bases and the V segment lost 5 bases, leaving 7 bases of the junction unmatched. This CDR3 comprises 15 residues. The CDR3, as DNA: TGTGCCAGCAGTCAATCCGGACAGGGTAATCAGCCCCAGCATTTT. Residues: CASSQSGQGNQPQHF.

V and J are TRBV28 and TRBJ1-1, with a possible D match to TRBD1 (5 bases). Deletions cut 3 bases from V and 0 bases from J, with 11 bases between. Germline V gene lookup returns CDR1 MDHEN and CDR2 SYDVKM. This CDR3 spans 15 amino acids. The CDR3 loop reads CASSFGGTMNTEAFF. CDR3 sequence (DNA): TGTGCCAGCAGTTTCGGGGGAACAATGAACACTGAAGCTTTCTTT.

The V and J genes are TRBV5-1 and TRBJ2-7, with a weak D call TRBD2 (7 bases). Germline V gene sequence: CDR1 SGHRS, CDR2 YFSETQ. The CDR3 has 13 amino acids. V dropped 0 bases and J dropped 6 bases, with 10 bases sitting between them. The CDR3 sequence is CASSLVGGAEQYF. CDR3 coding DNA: TGCGCCAGCAGCTTGGTGGGGGGGGCCGAGCAGTACTTC.

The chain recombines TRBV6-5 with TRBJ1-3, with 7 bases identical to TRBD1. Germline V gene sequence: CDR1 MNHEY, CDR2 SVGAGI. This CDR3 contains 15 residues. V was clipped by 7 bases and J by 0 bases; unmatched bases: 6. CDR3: CASIRTGPSGNTIYF. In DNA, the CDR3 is TGTGCCAGCATTCGGACAGGACCCTCTGGAAACACCATATATTTT.

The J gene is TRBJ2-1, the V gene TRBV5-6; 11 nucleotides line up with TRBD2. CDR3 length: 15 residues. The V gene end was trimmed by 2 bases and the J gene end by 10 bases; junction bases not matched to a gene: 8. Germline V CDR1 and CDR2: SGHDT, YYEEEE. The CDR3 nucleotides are TGTGCCAGCAGCTTTAGCGGGAGGGCCGACTGGGAGCAGTTCTTC. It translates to CASSFSGRADWEQFF.

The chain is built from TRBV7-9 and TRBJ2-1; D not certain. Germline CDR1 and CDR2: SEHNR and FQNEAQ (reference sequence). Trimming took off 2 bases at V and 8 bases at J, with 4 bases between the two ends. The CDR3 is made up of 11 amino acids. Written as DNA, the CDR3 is TGTGCCAGCAGCTTACCCCATGAGCAGTTCTTC. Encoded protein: CASSLPHEQFF. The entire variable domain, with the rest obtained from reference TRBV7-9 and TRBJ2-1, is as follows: DTGVSQNPRHKITKRGQNVTFRCDPISEHNRLYWYRQTLGQGPEFLTYFQNEAQLEKSRLLSDRFSAERPKGSFSTLEIQRTEQGDSAMYLCASSLPHEQFFGPGTRLTVL.

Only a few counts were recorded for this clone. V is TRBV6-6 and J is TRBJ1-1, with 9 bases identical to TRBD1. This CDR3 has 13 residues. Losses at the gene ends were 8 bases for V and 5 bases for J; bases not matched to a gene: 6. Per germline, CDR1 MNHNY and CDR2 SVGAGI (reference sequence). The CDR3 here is CASGTGSRTEAFF. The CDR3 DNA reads TGTGCCAGCGGGACAGGGTCAAGGACTGAAGCTTTCTTT.

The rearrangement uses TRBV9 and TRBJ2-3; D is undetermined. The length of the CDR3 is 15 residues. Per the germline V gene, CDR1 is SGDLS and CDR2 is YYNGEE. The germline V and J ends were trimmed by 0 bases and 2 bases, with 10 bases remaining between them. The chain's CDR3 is CASSVGGRPTDTQYF. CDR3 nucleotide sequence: TGTGCCAGCAGCGTAGGGGGTCGTCCCACAGATACGCAGTATTTT.

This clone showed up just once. In nucleotides, the CDR3 is TGCGCCAGCAGCTTGGAATCAGGGGGATTCTCCGGGGAGCTGTTTTTT. Protein product: CASSLESGGFSGELFF. The chain carries TRBV5-1 and TRBJ2-2; 7 bases are shared with TRBD1. Germline CDR1 SGHRS, CDR2 YFSETQ. The CDR3 extends over 16 amino acids. The ends lost 0 bases at V and 6 bases at J; junction bases unmatched: 8.

In nucleotides, the CDR3 is TGTGCCAGCAGTTACGGCCCCACAGATACGCAGTATTTT. Its translation: CASSYGPTDTQYF. The rearrangement joins TRBV6-6 to TRBJ2-3; D is unclear. V lost 2 bases to trimming and J lost 2 bases, with 5 bases between them. The length of the CDR3 is 13 residues. The V gene's germline CDR1 is MNHNY and CDR2 SVGAGI (reference sequence).